One and the same sample provided the 6 T cell receptor beta chains below, sequenced in a study. TCRdb re-derived calls from the 5' RACE reads in MiXCR, one entry per CDR3 protein. The sample includes about 42,000 distinct CDR3 sequences, around 28% of them seen just once. Sequencing used tumor-infiltrating memory CD4+ T cells sorted from the breast tumor. Stated subset: memory CD4+ T cells, CD4+CD45RO+CD25-. Receptors originate from a female donor with breast cancer.

At least ten counts were recorded for this clonotype. This chain connects TRBV29-1 to TRBJ2-1, with D perhaps assigned TRBD1 or TRBD2 (5 bases each). V was cut by 5 bases and J by 4 bases, with 15 bases left in between. The length of the CDR3 is 14 residues. Germline assignment: CDR1 SQVTM and CDR2 ANQGSEA. CDR3 sequence (DNA): TGCAGCGTTAGGAAAGAGGGGATGTACAATGAGCAGTTCTTC. Amino acids: CSVRKEGMYNEQFF.

This clonotype was detected many times. This sequence joins TRBV12-3 or TRBV12-4 and TRBJ2-1, with D unclear. Trimming took off 3 bases at V and 12 bases at J, with 9 bases between the two ends. CDR3 length equals 11 residues. CDR3 loop: CASSFTAGQFF. The CDR3 DNA reads as TGTGCCAGCAGTTTTACTGCCGGGCAGTTCTTC.

This clonotype was observed a handful of times. J is TRBJ2-7 and V is TRBV4-2; D is unresolved. Trimming cost V 4 bases and J 2 bases, with 3 bases left between them. Germline values: CDR1 LGHNA, CDR2 YNFKEQ. CDR3 length equals 11 residues. CDR3 nucleotide sequence: TGTGCCAGCAGCCCTGCCTACGAGCAGTACTTC. It codes for CASSPAYEQYF.

For this clonotype: One junction end disagrees with the germline gene, perhaps due to a read error. J is TRBJ2-1 and V is TRBV4-2; 7 bases map to TRBD2. Germline V lookup: CDR1 LGHNA, CDR2 YNFKEQ. The CDR3 length is 16 residues. The CDR3 nucleotides are TGTGCCAGCAGCCAAGTTACTAGCGCTTCCTTCAATGAGCAGTTCTTC. Its translation is CASSQVTSASFNEQFF.

The chain combines TRBV4-1 with TRBJ2-2, with 11 bases fitting TRBD2. With 3 bases clipped from V and 4 bases from J, the junction kept 13 bases outside the gene matches. CDR1 and CDR2 from the germline V gene are MGHRA and YSYEKL. The CDR3 covers 19 residues. The CDR3: CASSQPQGLAGGTTGELFF. The DNA of the CDR3 is TGCGCCAGCAGCCAGCCTCAAGGGCTAGCGGGGGGTACCACCGGGGAGCTGTTTTTT.

Ten or more counts support this clonotype. This sequence joins TRBV25-1 and TRBJ2-5, with D possibly matching TRBD1 (6 bases). CDR1 is MGHDK, CDR2 SYGVNS, per germline. Trimming took off 6 bases at V and 4 bases at J, with 12 bases between the two ends. This CDR3 comprises 13 residues. The CDR3 is CASRTGSGETQYF. The CDR3 nucleotides are TGTGCCAGCAGAACAGGGTCGGGAGAGACCCAGTACTTC.